Listed here are 19 T cell receptor beta chains from one sample, sequenced in a study of cytomegalovirus exposure and HLA in healthy donors. Here immunoSEQ multiplex PCR was the method, and the copy in TCRdb shows in-frame clones only, minus some. The repertoire holds about 260,000 clones, with 90% as singletons. Sequenced input: PBMCs. These receptor sequences come from a woman aged 25 to 39 in good health and CMV-seronegative.

The chain uses TRBV4-3 and TRBJ1-1; D remains ambiguous. Germline-derived CDR1 and CDR2 are LGHNA and YSLEER. The CDR3 extends over 15 amino acids. Trimming removed 0 bases from V and 0 bases from J, with 8 bases in between. The CDR3 region is CASSQDQTMNTEAFF. The CDR3 DNA is TGCGCCAGCAGCCAAGACCAGACCATGAACACTGAAGCTTTCTTT.

The chain is built from TRBV9 and TRBJ2-1, with D unresolved. The CDR3 loop spans 15 amino acids. Germline V gives CDR1 SGDLS, CDR2 YYNGEE. The V end was cut by 0 bases, the J end by 0 bases, with 7 bases between. In DNA, the CDR3 is TGTGCCAGCAGCGTAGAAATCGTCTCCTACAATGAGCAGTTCTTC. Protein sequence: CASSVEIVSYNEQFF.

V gene TRBV4-2 combines with J gene TRBJ2-3, with 9 bases aligning to TRBD1. Trimming took 1 base from V and 4 from J; bases not matched to a gene: 9. This CDR3 region has 17 residues. Germline V gene lookup returns CDR1 LGHNA and CDR2 YNFKEQ. The CDR3 bases are TGTGCCAGCAGCCAAGGGAACCGGGACAGGGTGGCAGATACGCAGTATTTT. It translates to CASSQGNRDRVADTQYF.

V and J are TRBV7-2 and TRBJ2-7; 7 bases are a match to TRBD2. V shed 4 bases and J 0 bases; nucleotides not matched to a gene: 3. The CDR3 is 14 residues long. Germline lookup yields CDR1 SGHTA and CDR2 FQGNSA. CDR3 protein: CASSSLAVSYEQYF. Here the CDR3 DNA reads TGTGCCAGCAGCTCCCTAGCGGTCTCCTACGAGCAGTACTTC.

The V call is TRBV4-3, the J call TRBJ2-1; D gene uncertain. The CDR3 totals 17 residues. Trimming took 1 base from V and 6 from J, leaving 19 bases between them. CDR1 is LGHNA, CDR2 YSLEER, per germline. CDR3 DNA sequence: TGCGCCAGCAGCCAAGCTTTTTCGAACGAATTTGGCAATGAGCAGTTCTTC. Amino acids: CASSQAFSNEFGNEQFF.

The chain couples TRBV10-2 to TRBJ2-7; 14 nucleotides agree with TRBD2. The V gene's germline CDR1 is WSHSY and CDR2 SAAADI. This CDR3 spans 14 amino acids. The junction had 3 bases not matched to a gene; V was cut back by 9 bases and J by 2 bases. This CDR3 is CASRLAGGTYEQYF. The CDR3 nucleotides read TGCGCCAGTAGACTAGCGGGAGGGACCTACGAGCAGTACTTC.

The chain couples TRBV4-1 to TRBJ1-3; unclear D gene. The germline V gene has CDR1 MGHRA and CDR2 YSYEKL. This CDR3 has 15 residues. V lost 4 bases and J lost 11, with 21 bases in between. CDR3 protein: CASSRLYSLLSSIYF. The DNA for the CDR3 is TGCGCCAGCAGCCGACTGTATTCCCTTCTCAGCTCCATATATTTT.

The J gene is TRBJ1-4, the V gene TRBV7-8; D unclear. Trimming shortened V by 0 bases and J by 5 bases, and 7 bases separated the two germline ends. Germline CDR1 reads SGHVS; CDR2 reads FQNEAQ. This CDR3 has 14 amino acids. CDR3 sequence reads: CASSLAYANEKLFF. Here the CDR3 DNA reads TGTGCCAGCAGCTTAGCGTACGCAAATGAAAAACTGTTTTTT.

V gene TRBV6-6 combines with J gene TRBJ2-2; 11 positions match TRBD2. This CDR3 has 15 amino acids. Germline values: CDR1 MNHNY, CDR2 SVGAGI (reference sequence). With 5 bases clipped from V and 4 bases from J, the junction kept 3 bases outside the gene matches. The CDR3 is CASSQLAGGTGELFF. The CDR3, as DNA: TGTGCCAGCAGTCAGCTAGCGGGGGGCACCGGGGAGCTGTTTTTT.

The rearrangement uses TRBV10-3 and TRBJ2-7, with 11 bases aligning to TRBD2. CDR1 is ENHRY and CDR2 is SYGVKD in the germline V gene. V gave up 6 bases and J gave up 0 bases; unmatched junction bases: 7. The CDR3 length is 16 residues. The CDR3 sequence: CAIRAQTSGVSYEQYF. The CDR3 coding sequence is TGTGCCATCAGGGCCCAGACTAGCGGGGTCTCCTACGAGCAGTACTTC.

The rearrangement joins TRBV2 to TRBJ1-1; possibly TRBD1 for D (5 bases). This CDR3 has 14 residues. V was clipped by 2 bases and J by 2 bases, with 9 bases between them. The V gene's germline CDR1 is SNHLY and CDR2 FYNNEI. The CDR3 sequence: CASSETGLNTEAFF. The CDR3 DNA reads TGTGCCAGCAGTGAAACAGGCCTAAACACTGAAGCTTTCTTT.

V gene TRBV18 combines with J gene TRBJ2-5; no definite D call. CDR1 is KGHSH, CDR2 LQKENI, per germline. V was shortened by 0 bases and J by 5 bases, with 7 bases between the two germline ends. This CDR3 is 13 amino acids long. CDR3 sequence reads: CASSPPSRETQYF. Written as DNA, the CDR3 is TGTGCCAGCTCACCACCAAGCCGGGAGACCCAGTACTTC.

This chain connects TRBV12-5 to TRBJ2-7; D uncertain. V was clipped by 1 base and J by 0 bases, with 13 bases between them. The germline CDR1 and CDR2 sequences are LGHNT and FRNRAP. The CDR3 runs 16 residues. The CDR3 loop reads CASGLAPVVPSYEQYF. As DNA, the CDR3 is TGTGCTAGTGGTTTGGCGCCGGTGGTCCCCTCCTACGAGCAGTACTTC.

The chain is built from TRBV27 and TRBJ2-2; D is perhaps TRBD2 (6 bases). The germline V and J ends were trimmed by 6 bases and 2 bases, with 7 bases remaining between them. CDR1 is MNHEY, CDR2 SMNVEV, per germline (reference sequence). The CDR3 totals 13 residues. This CDR3 is CASRTSNTGELFF. In DNA form, the CDR3 reads TGTGCCAGCAGAACTAGCAACACCGGGGAGCTGTTTTTT.

The V call is TRBV25-1, the J call TRBJ1-5; 7 positions match TRBD1. With V trimmed by 6 bases and J by 5 bases, 4 bases remained unmatched. Germline V gene data show CDR1 as MGHDK and CDR2 as SYGVNS. This CDR3 contains 13 residues. This chain's CDR3 is CASRPGGDQPQHF. The CDR3 DNA is TGTGCCAGCAGGCCAGGGGGGGATCAGCCCCAGCATTTT.

This rearrangement joins TRBV27 to TRBJ2-1; 8 nucleotides agree with TRBD2. V shed 7 bases and J 7 bases; nucleotides not matched to a gene: 12. The CDR3 length is 15 residues. Germline V gene sequence: CDR1 MNHEY, CDR2 SMNVEV (reference sequence). The CDR3 nucleotides are TGTGCCAGCAAATGGACGGGAGGGCCGAGGAATGAGCAGTTCTTC. Its translation is CASKWTGGPRNEQFF.

This chain links TRBV7-2 with TRBJ2-5; no reliable D call. Per the germline V gene, CDR1 is SGHTA and CDR2 is FQGNSA. Trimming left V 1 base short and J 0 bases short, with 6 bases between. This CDR3 spans 14 amino acids. The CDR3 DNA is TGTGCCAGCAGCTTAGTCGGGTACCAAGAGACCCAGTACTTC. Amino acid sequence: CASSLVGYQETQYF.

A remark on this clone: The same CDR3 is also encoded by other DNA sequences in this sample. V and J are TRBV7-6 and TRBJ2-7; the D call may be TRBD1 or TRBD2 (5 bases each). Germline V gene sequence: CDR1 SGHVS, CDR2 FNYEAQ. CDR3 length: 14 residues. V was trimmed by 1 base and J by 0 bases, leaving 7 bases between them. CDR3 region: CASSLEGSSYEQYF. The DNA for the CDR3 is TGTGCCAGCAGCTTAGAGGGGAGCTCCTACGAGCAGTACTTC.

This clone was seen a few times. The genes are TRBV5-6 and TRBJ2-1; 7 bases are a match to TRBD1. This CDR3 has 16 amino acids. The V gene's germline CDR1 is SGHDT and CDR2 YYEEEE. The trim removed 0 bases at V and 7 bases at J, leaving 10 bases unmatched. The DNA of the CDR3 is TGTGCCAGCAGCTTGGCAACAGGGGACGCTGGGAATGAGCAGTTCTTC. Protein product: CASSLATGDAGNEQFF.